These T cell receptor beta chains were read from a single sample in a study of long-term antiretroviral therapy in people with HIV. Produced via immunoSEQ multiplex PCR; TCRdb's table is partial and in-frame only. The table records some 34,000 clones, more than 75% of them present only once. The source material was unsorted PBMCs, sampled 1.9 years after starting antiretroviral therapy. The receptors stem from a man between 18 and 29 years old with HIV. Each CDR3 is given with its conserved first and last residue. A D gene is named only where the DNA matches it firmly. Size is stated for part of the rows, as once, few or many counts, or as a class when the clone is expanded.

v_call	j_call	clone_size	d_call	cdr3_nt	cdr3_aa
TRBV11-2	TRBJ2-3	few	TRBD2	TGTGCCAGCAGCCTCTGGACTAGCATGGGCTACACAGATACGCAGTATTTT	CASSLWTSMGYTDTQYF
TRBV6-5	TRBJ2-5	.	.	TGTGCCAGCAGTTACGGTGCCAGGGAATCGGGAGAGACCCAGTACTTC	CASSYGARESGETQYF
TRBV7-2	TRBJ2-6	once	.	TGTGCCAGCAGCTTTACAGGGACCTCTGGGGCCAACGTCCTGACTTTC	CASSFTGTSGANVLTF
TRBV19	TRBJ2-2	.	TRBD1	TGTGCCAGTAGTATAGTACGGGACAGTTACTACACCGGGGAGCTGTTTTTT	CASSIVRDSYYTGELFF
TRBV6-1	TRBJ1-2	.	.	TGTGCCAGCAGTCTTCGGGGGGGGGCCTATGGCTACACCTTC	CASSLRGGAYGYTF
TRBV5-1	TRBJ2-7	.	TRBD1	TGCGCCAGCAGCCAGGGACAGGGGCTCTACGAGCAGTACTTC	CASSQGQGLYEQYF
TRBV2	TRBJ1-2	few	TRBD1	TGTGCCAGCACCCAGGGACAGGGTTCTGCTGGCTACACCTTC	CASTQGQGSAGYTF
TRBV7-2	TRBJ1-2	.	.	TGTGCCAGCAGCTTAGAGGTCAGCCTACCCACCTTC	CASSLEVSLPTF
TRBV6-5	TRBJ1-1	few	TRBD1	TGTGCCAGCAGTTACGCCGGGACAGGGGACACTGAAGCTTTCTTT	CASSYAGTGDTEAFF
TRBV15	TRBJ2-5	.	.	TGTGCCACCAGCAGAGATCTCCAAGAGACCCAGTACTTC	CATSRDLQETQYF
TRBV12-2	TRBJ1-1	once	.	TGTGCAAGTCGCTCTGAGGGGGGTAGCACTGAAGCTTTCTTT	CASRSEGGSTEAFF
TRBV7-2	TRBJ2-7	.	.	TGTGCCAGCAAACAGTCCACGGGAATTGGAGAGCAGTACTTC	CASKQSTGIGEQYF
TRBV2	TRBJ1-2	few	.	TGTGCCAGCAGTGATAGGGGTGTGGACTATGGCTACACCTTC	CASSDRGVDYGYTF
TRBV5-1	TRBJ2-3	.	.	TGCGCCAGCAGCTTGATGCCTACACCTAGCACAGATACGCAGTATTTT	CASSLMPTPSTDTQYF
TRBV9	TRBJ2-3	.	TRBD2	TGTGCCAGCAGCGTAGCTTGGTCTAGCGGGGGGGCTACGACAGATACGCAGTATTTT	CASSVAWSSGGATTDTQYF
TRBV27	TRBJ2-4	.	TRBD1	TGTGCCAGCAGTTTAGCCGGGACAGGGAAAAACATTCAGTACTTC	CASSLAGTGKNIQYF
TRBV11-2	TRBJ2-7	few	.	TGTGCCAGCAGCTCCCTGGGACCTAGGGAGCAGTACTTC	CASSSLGPREQYF
TRBV18	TRBJ1-2	.	.	TGTGCCAGCTCCGCGGGGCCTGACTATGGCTACACCTTC	CASSAGPDYGYTF
TRBV7-9	TRBJ1-3	.	.	TGTGCCAGCAGCTCCCAAGGAAACACCATATATTTT	CASSSQGNTIYF
TRBV4-1	TRBJ2-7	.	.	TGCGCCAGCAGCCAGTACTCACAGGGTTCTGACGAGCAGTACTTC	CASSQYSQGSDEQYF
TRBV7-8	TRBJ2-1	.	TRBD2	TGTGCCAGCAGCCCTACGGATAGCGGGGTTTCCTACAATGAGCAGTTCTTC	CASSPTDSGVSYNEQFF
TRBV4-1	TRBJ2-3	.	.	TGCGCCAGCAGCCAATCAGACCTCTTAGTTGCAGATACGCAGTATTTT	CASSQSDLLVADTQYF
TRBV11-2	TRBJ2-1	.	TRBD2	TGTGCCAGCAGCTTTGCGGGGGGCTCCTACAATGAGCAGTTCTTC	CASSFAGGSYNEQFF
TRBV5-1	TRBJ1-1	.	.	TGCGCCAGCAGCTTGGGTCGGATTGGGAACACTGAAGCTTTCTTT	CASSLGRIGNTEAFF
TRBV7-8	TRBJ1-6	few	.	TGTGCCAGCAGCTTAGCGGCAGGGGCGAATTCACCCCTCCACTTT	CASSLAAGANSPLHF
TRBV15	TRBJ2-1	.	.	TGTGCCACCAGTACCCTGGGCACTAGCTCGTACAATGAGCAGTTCTTC	CATSTLGTSSYNEQFF
TRBV5-4	TRBJ2-2	few	TRBD2	TGTGCCAGCAGCCCCCGGGCTAGCGGGGGGGCTGACGGGGAGCTGTTTTTT	CASSPRASGGADGELFF
TRBV18	TRBJ2-3	.	.	TGTGCCAGCTCCACAGGGCCCCAGAGCACAGATACGCAGTATTTT	CASSTGPQSTDTQYF
TRBV6-1	TRBJ1-5	.	.	TGTGCCAGCAGTGAATGGGGGGGAGGAATCGATCAGCCCCAGCATTTT	CASSEWGGGIDQPQHF
TRBV28	TRBJ2-7	.	.	TGTGCCAGCAGGGGATCCTACGAGCAGTACTTC	CASRGSYEQYF
TRBV10-3	TRBJ1-1	.	.	TGTGCCATCAGCGTACAGGGAGGAATGAACACTGAAGCTTTCTTT	CAISVQGGMNTEAFF
TRBV21-1	TRBJ2-3	.	.	TGTGCCAGCAGCGAACGGGGGGGCCTAAGGACAGATACGCAGTATTTT	CASSERGGLRTDTQYF
TRBV19	TRBJ1-1	few	TRBD1	TGTGCCAGTAGTAGACGACAGGGGGCAGGGACTGAAGCTTTCTTT	CASSRRQGAGTEAFF
TRBV14	TRBJ1-4	.	.	TGTGCCAGCAGCCCCGGGGTAAAACTGTTTTTT	CASSPGVKLFF
TRBV4-1	TRBJ1-2	few	.	TGCGCCAGCAGCCAAGATATAGGGAGAGGCTATGGCTACACCTTC	CASSQDIGRGYGYTF
TRBV28	TRBJ1-6	.	TRBD1	TGTGCCAGCAGAGTACAGGGGGCAAATTCACCCCTCCACTTT	CASRVQGANSPLHF
TRBV7-8	TRBJ1-3	.	TRBD1	TGTGCCAGCAGCCCCGGACAGGGGAGCTCTGGAAACACCATATATTTT	CASSPGQGSSGNTIYF
TRBV13	TRBJ2-3	.	TRBD1	TGTGCCAGCAGCTTAGGGACAGGGGGCACAGATACGCAGTATTTT	CASSLGTGGTDTQYF
TRBV7-8	TRBJ2-5	.	TRBD1	TGTGCCAGCGGCCGGGACAGGGGTGAGACCCAGTACTTC	CASGRDRGETQYF
TRBV11-2	TRBJ1-3	.	.	TGTGCCAGCAGCTTATTGGCACTCAGCGGAAACACCATATATTTT	CASSLLALSGNTIYF
TRBV6-1	TRBJ1-3	.	.	TGTGCCAGCAGTGTTCAAGGGCCCTTCTCTGGAAACACCATATATTTT	CASSVQGPFSGNTIYF
TRBV19	TRBJ2-1	few	.	TGTGCCAGTAGTATAGTTCCGGGTAGTGAGCAGTTCTTC	CASSIVPGSEQFF
TRBV11-2	TRBJ2-1	once	TRBD2	TGTGCCAGCAGCTCAACTAGCGGAGGAAACAATGAGCAGTTCTTC	CASSSTSGGNNEQFF
TRBV11-2	TRBJ1-2	.	.	TGTGCCAGCAGCTTAGGACGAGGGGCGGGGCTTGGGATTTTTGGCTACACCTTC	CASSLGRGAGLGIFGYTF
TRBV11-2	TRBJ1-5	medium-sized	TRBD1	TGTGCCAGCAGCCCAGGGGGAAATCAGCCCCAGCATTTT	CASSPGGNQPQHF
TRBV2	TRBJ1-4	few	.	TGTGCCAGCAGTGAAGGGGTCAGGGTGTATGAAAAACTGTTTTTT	CASSEGVRVYEKLFF
TRBV5-4	TRBJ1-3	.	TRBD1	TGTGCCAGCAGCTTTGGTCAGGGGGCATCTGGAAACACCATATATTTT	CASSFGQGASGNTIYF
TRBV28	TRBJ1-5	.	TRBD1	TGTGCCAGCAGCAATATCAGGGGGGAGAGCCAGCCCCAGCATTTT	CASSNIRGESQPQHF